The T cell receptor (beta chain) described here comes from a study of tumor and adjacent non-tumor tissue in lung cancer. This clonotype was seen more than once but under ten times. Its antigen is undetermined. RNA was extracted from bulk tissue without any cell sorting. The length of the CDR3 is 13 residues. Trimming cost V 8 bases and J 7 bases, with 18 bases left between them. Germline-derived CDR1 and CDR2 are GTSNPN and SVGIG (reference sequence). General observations from the study: In normal lung, the top 100 clones were significantly more dominant than in tumor.

The library came from three nested PCR rounds adapted from ARM-PCR protocols. TCRdb processed the multiplex PCR reads anew with MiXCR; each CDR3 protein has one entry. The sample records some 200,000 distinct CDR3 sequences, roughly 70% being singletons. The specimen was lung tumor tissue. This clonotype was sampled from a man aged 60 to 69 with non-small cell lung cancer. This chain connects TRBV30 to TRBJ2-1; D is unresolved. CDR3 sequence: CAQSGFVGNEQFF. DNA of the CDR3: TGTGCCCAGTCCGGGTTTGTAGGGAATGAGCAGTTCTTC.